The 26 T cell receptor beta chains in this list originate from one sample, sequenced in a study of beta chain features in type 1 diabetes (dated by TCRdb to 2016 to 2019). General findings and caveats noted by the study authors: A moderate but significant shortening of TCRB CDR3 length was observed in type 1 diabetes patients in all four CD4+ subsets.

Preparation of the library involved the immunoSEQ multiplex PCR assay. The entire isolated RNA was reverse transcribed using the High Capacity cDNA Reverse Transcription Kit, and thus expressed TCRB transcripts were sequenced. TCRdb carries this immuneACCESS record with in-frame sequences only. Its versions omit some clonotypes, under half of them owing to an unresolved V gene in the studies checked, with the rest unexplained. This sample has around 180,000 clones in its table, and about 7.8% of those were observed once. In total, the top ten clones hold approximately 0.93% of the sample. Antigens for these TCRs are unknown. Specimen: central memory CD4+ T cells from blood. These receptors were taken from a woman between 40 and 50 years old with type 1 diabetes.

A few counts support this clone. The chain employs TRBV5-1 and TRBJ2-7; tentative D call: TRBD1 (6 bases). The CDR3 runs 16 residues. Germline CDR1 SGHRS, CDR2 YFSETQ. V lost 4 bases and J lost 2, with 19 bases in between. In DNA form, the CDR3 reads TGCGCCAGCAGCGGGGGTGAAGGGGGTCCACCCTACGAGCAGTACTTC. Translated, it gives CASSGGEGGPPYEQYF.

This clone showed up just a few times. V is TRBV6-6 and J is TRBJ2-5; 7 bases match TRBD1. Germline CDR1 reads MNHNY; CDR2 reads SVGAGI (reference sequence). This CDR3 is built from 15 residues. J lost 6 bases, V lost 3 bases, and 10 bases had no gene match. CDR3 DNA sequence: TGTGCCAGCAGTTATCCCCAACGACAGGGCCAGACCCAGTACTTC. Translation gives CASSYPQRQGQTQYF.

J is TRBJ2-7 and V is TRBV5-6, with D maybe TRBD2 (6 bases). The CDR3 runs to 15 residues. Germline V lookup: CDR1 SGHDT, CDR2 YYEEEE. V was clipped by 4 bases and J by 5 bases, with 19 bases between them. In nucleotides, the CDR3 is TGTGCCAGCAGCCCCACGTCCGGGAGAGGCGACGAGCAGTACTTC. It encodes CASSPTSGRGDEQYF.

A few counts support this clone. DNA for the CDR3: TGTGCCAGCATCCCGGGACAGGGGGCCTGGTGGGCTTTCTTT. It translates to CASIPGQGAWWAFF. This sequence joins TRBV6-5 and TRBJ1-1; 12 bases fit TRBD1. Germline V CDR1 and CDR2: MNHEY, SVGAGI. This CDR3 has 14 residues. With V trimmed by 7 bases and J by 11 bases, 11 bases remained unmatched.

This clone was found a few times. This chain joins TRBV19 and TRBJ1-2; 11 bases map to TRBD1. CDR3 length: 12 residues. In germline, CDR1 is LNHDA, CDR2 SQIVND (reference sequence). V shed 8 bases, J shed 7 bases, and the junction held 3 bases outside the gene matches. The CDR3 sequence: CASGQGAAGYTF. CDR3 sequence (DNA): TGTGCCAGTGGACAGGGGGCGGCTGGCTACACCTTC.

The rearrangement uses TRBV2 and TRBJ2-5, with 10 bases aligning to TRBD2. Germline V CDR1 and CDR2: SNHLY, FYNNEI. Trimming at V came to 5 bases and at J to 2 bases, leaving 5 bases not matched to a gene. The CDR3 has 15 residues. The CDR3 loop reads CASSPRTSGQETQYF. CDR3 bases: TGTGCCAGCAGTCCACGGACTAGCGGACAAGAGACCCAGTACTTC.

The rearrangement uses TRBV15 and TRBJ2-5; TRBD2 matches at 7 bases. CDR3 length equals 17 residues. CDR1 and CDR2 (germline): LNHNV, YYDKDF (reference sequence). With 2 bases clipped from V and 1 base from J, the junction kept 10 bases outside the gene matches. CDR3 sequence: CATSRYGRTGGQETQYF. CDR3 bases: TGTGCCACCAGCAGATACGGAAGGACGGGAGGCCAAGAGACCCAGTACTTC.

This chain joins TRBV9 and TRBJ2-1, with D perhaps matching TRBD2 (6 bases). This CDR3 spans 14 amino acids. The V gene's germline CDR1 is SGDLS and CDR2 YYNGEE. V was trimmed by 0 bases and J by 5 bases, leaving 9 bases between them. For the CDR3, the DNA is TGTGCCAGCAGCGTAGGGGGGGTAAACAATGAGCAGTTCTTC. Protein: CASSVGGVNNEQFF.

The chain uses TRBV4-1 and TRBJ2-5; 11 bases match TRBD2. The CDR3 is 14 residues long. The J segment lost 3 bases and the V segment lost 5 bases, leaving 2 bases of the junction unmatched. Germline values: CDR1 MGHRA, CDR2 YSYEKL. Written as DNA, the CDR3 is TGCGCCAGCAGCGCGGGACTAGCGGAAGAGACCCAGTACTTC. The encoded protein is CASSAGLAEETQYF.

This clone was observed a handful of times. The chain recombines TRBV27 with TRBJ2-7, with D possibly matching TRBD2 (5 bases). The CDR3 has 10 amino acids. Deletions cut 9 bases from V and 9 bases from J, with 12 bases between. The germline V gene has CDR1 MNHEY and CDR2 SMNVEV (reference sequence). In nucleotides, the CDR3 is TGTGCCAGTGGGGAGAGTCCGCAGTACTTC. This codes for CASGESPQYF.

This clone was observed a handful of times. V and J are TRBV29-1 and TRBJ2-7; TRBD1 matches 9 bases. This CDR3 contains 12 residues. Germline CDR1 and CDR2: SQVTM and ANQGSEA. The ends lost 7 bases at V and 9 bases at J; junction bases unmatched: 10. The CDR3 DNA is TGCAGCGCAGGGACAGGGAGTCTCGTGCAGTACTTC. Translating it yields CSAGTGSLVQYF.

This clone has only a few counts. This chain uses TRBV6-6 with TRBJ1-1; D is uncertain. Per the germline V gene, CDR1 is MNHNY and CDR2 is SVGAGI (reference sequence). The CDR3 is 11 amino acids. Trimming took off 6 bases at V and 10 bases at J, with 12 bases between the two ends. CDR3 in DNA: TGTGCCAGCAGAACTCGCCTTTTAGCTTTCTTT. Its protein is CASRTRLLAFF.

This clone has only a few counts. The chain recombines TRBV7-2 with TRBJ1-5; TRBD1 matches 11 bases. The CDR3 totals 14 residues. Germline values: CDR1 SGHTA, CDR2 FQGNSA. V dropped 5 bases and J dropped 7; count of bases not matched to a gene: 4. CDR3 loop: CASSQGQGAQPQHF. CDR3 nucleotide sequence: TGTGCCAGCAGCCAAGGACAGGGGGCCCAGCCCCAGCATTTT.

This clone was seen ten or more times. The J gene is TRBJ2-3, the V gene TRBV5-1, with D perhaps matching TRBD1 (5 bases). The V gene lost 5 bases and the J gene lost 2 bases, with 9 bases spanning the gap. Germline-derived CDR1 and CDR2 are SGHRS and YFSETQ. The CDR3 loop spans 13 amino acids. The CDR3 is CASRLTVTDTQYF. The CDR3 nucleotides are TGCGCCAGCAGGTTGACAGTCACAGATACGCAGTATTTT.

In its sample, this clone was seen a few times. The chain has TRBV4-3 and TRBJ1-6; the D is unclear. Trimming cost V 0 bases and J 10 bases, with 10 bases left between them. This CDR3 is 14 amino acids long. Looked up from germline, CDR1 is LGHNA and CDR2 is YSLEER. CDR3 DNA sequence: TGCGCCAGCAGCCAAGAAAGATCGAGATCACCCCTCCACTTT. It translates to CASSQERSRSPLHF.

CDR3 sequence: CASGLPRGSKYYEQYF. CDR3 sequence (DNA): TGTGCTAGTGGTTTGCCCCGGGGTAGTAAGTACTACGAGCAGTACTTC. The chain employs TRBV12-5 and TRBJ2-7; a weak D match, TRBD2 (5 bases). V was clipped by 2 bases and J by 3 bases, with 17 bases between them. In germline, CDR1 is LGHNT, CDR2 FRNRAP. The CDR3 is made up of 16 amino acids.

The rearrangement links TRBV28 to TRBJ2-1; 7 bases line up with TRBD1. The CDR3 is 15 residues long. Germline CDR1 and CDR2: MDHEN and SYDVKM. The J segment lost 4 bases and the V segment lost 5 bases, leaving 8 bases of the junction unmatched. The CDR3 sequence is CASSPTGTEYNEQFF. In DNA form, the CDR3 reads TGTGCCAGCAGTCCGACCGGGACAGAATACAATGAGCAGTTCTTC.

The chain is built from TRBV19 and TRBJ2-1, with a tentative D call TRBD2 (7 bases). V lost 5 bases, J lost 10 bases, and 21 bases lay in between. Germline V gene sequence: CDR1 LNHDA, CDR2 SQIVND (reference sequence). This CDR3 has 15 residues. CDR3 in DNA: TGTGCCAGTAGTCGGAGGGCGGGGGCTGCGATAGAGCAGTTCTTC. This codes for CASSRRAGAAIEQFF.

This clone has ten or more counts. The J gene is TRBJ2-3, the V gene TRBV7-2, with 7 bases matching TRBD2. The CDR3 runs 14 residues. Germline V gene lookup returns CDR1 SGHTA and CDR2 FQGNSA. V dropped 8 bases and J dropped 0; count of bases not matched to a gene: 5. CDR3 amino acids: CASAPGGSTDTQYF. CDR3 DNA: TGTGCCAGCGCCCCGGGGGGAAGCACAGATACGCAGTATTTT.

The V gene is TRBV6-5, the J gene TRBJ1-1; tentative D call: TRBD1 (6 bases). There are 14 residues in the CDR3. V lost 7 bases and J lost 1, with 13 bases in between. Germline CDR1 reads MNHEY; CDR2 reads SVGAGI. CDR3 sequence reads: CASTLRGGNTEAFF. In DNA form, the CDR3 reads TGTGCCAGCACCCTAAGAGGGGGGAACACTGAAGCTTTCTTT.

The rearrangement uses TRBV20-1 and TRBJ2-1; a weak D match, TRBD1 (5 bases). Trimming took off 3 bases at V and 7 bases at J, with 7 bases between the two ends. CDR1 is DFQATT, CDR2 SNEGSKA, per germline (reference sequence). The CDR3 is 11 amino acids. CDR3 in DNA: TGCAGTGCTAGTAACAGGAATGAGCAGTTCTTC. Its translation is CSASNRNEQFF.

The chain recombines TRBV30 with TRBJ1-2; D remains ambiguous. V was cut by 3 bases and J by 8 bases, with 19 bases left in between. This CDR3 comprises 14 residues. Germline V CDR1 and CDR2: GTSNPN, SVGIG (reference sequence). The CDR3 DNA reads TGTGCCTGGAGGAGCGCGGGAACAAGAAAAGGCTACACCTTC. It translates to CAWRSAGTRKGYTF.

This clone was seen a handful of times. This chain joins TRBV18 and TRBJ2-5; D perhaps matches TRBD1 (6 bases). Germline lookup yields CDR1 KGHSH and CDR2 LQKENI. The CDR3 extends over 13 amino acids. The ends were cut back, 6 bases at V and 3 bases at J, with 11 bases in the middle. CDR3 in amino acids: CASSLHREETQYF. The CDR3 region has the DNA TGTGCCAGCTCGCTACACAGGGAAGAGACCCAGTACTTC. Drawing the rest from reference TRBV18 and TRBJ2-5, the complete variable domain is NAGVMQNPRHLVRRRGQEARLRCSPMKGHSHVYWYRQLPEEGLKFMVYLQKENIIDESGMPKERFSAEFPKEGPSILRIQQVVRGDSAAYFCASSLHREETQYFGPGTRLLVL.

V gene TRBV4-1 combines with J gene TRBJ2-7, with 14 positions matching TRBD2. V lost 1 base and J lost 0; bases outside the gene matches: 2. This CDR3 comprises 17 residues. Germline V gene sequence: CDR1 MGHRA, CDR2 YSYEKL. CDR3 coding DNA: TGCGCCAGCAGCCAAGGGACTAGCGGGAGGTTCTCCTACGAGCAGTACTTC. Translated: CASSQGTSGRFSYEQYF.

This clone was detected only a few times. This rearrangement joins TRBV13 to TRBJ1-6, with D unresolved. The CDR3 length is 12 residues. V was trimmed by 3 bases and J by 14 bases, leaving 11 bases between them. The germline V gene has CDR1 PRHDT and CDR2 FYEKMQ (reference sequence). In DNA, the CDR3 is TGTGCCAGCAGCTTCCTAAAGTTAGCCCTCCACTTT. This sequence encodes CASSFLKLALHF.

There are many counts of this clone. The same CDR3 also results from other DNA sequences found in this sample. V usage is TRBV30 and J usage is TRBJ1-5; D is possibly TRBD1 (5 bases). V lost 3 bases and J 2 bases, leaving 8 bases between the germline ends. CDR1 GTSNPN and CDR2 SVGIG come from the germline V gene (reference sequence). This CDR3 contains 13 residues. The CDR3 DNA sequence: TGTGCCTGGAGCAGGGAAGGCAATCAGCCCCAGCATTTT. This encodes CAWSREGNQPQHF.